This T cell receptor (beta chain) comes out of a study of blood T cell repertoires in COVID-19. Whole-study context: Researchers got acute and convalescent COVID-19 samples from the United States, Italy and Spain. From T cells, B-cell-depleted T cells, or PBMCs came the material, which was cDNA or gDNA.

The length of the CDR3 is 14 residues. In germline, CDR1 is SGHDN, CDR2 FVKESK. V shed 0 bases and J shed 1 base, with 6 bases lying between them. Methods used by the authors: Estimation of nucleated cell counts relied on the amplification of reference gene primers. The assay was immunoSEQ multiplex PCR, and TCRdb's table has in-frame clones only and misses some. The DNA was the basis for D and trimming; V, J and clone size are from that table. Of about 160,000 clones in the sample, over 60% were seen once. The TCR originated in a woman older than 75 with acute or convalescent COVID-19. The V call is TRBV14, the J call TRBJ1-1; D gene unclear. Sequencing was performed on peripheral blood. The CDR3 here is CASSQDLSNTEAFF. The DNA for the CDR3 is TGTGCCAGCAGCCAAGATCTTTCGAACACTGAAGCTTTCTTT.